These 5 T cell receptor beta chains originate from one sample sequenced in a study of blood T cell repertoires in COVID-19. Assay used: immunoSEQ multiplex PCR; TCRdb lists only in-frame clones, some missing. Of 200,000 to 250,000 clones detected, approximately 77% appear once; the ten largest clones hold approximately 4%. The sequenced sample consisted of peripheral blood. These receptor sequences come from a woman older than 75 with acute or convalescent COVID-19.

The chain is built from TRBV6-4 and TRBJ1-1; no firm D call. Trimming shortened V by 5 bases and J by 0 bases, and 7 bases separated the two germline ends. The CDR3 is 13 amino acids. Per germline, CDR1 MRHNA and CDR2 SNTAGT. CDR3 loop: CASSSSVNTEAFF. CDR3 DNA sequence: TGTGCCAGCAGTTCCAGTGTGAACACTGAAGCTTTCTTT.

The chain links TRBV19 to TRBJ2-1; TRBD1 aligns across 7 bases. V gave up 5 bases and J gave up 3 bases; unmatched junction bases: 4. The CDR3 loop spans 14 amino acids. Germline values: CDR1 LNHDA, CDR2 SQIVND (reference sequence). The CDR3 reads CASSFGQVYNEQFF. The CDR3 DNA is TGTGCCAGTAGTTTTGGACAGGTCTACAATGAGCAGTTCTTC. The whole variable domain, filled in from reference TRBV19 and TRBJ2-1, reads DGGITQSPKYLFRKEGQNVTLSCEQNLNHDAMYWYRQDPGQGLRLIYYSQIVNDFQKGDIAEGYSVSREKKESFPLTVTSAQKNPTAFYLCASSFGQVYNEQFFGPGTRLTVL.

This sequence joins TRBV18 and TRBJ1-4; 12 bases align to TRBD1. Per germline, CDR1 KGHSH and CDR2 LQKENI. This CDR3 spans 15 amino acids. V trimming: 6 bases; J trimming: 6 bases; junction bases outside the gene matches: 5. The CDR3 DNA reads as TGTGCCAGCTCGGGGACAGGGGGCGTTGATGAAAAACTGTTTTTT. The encoded protein is CASSGTGGVDEKLFF. The whole variable domain, filled in from reference TRBV18 and TRBJ1-4, reads NAGVMQNPRHLVRRRGQEARLRCSPMKGHSHVYWYRQLPEEGLKFMVYLQKENIIDESGMPKERFSAEFPKEGPSILRIQQVVRGDSAAYFCASSGTGGVDEKLFFGSGTQLSVL.

The chain links TRBV24-1 to TRBJ1-2; D unresolved. V was pared by 1 base and J by 4 bases, with 15 bases between. Germline loops: CDR1 KGHDR, CDR2 SFDVKD. CDR3 length equals 16 residues. The CDR3 spells CATSDLWSSKSYGYTF. CDR3 DNA sequence: TGTGCCACCAGTGATTTATGGAGCTCAAAGTCCTATGGCTACACCTTC.

The V gene is TRBV2, the J gene TRBJ2-4, with TRBD1 matching over 11 bases. Looked up from germline, CDR1 is SNHLY and CDR2 is FYNNEI. The CDR3 is made up of 19 amino acids. V shed 7 bases, J shed 1 base, and the junction held 15 bases outside the gene matches. The CDR3 DNA is TGTGCCAGCACTCGGGACAGGGGGGGAGGTTTCGGTGCCAAAAACATTCAGTACTTC. This translates into CASTRDRGGGFGAKNIQYF.